A selection of T cell receptor beta chains follows, all from one sample in a study of radiation and T cells in renal cell carcinoma. Only in-frame clones appear in the TCRdb table, and some are missing; sequencing was by immunoSEQ multiplex PCR. The sample contains 150,000 or so clones, around 90% of which appear only once. Sequences were derived from blood, sampled from a patient whose treatment included radiotherapy and nephrectomy. These receptors were obtained from a woman aged 45-65 years with renal cell carcinoma. CDR3s include the opening cysteine and the closing phenylalanine or tryptophan. A D gene is named only where the DNA matches it firmly. Rows may omit the clone size; those that give it use once, few, many or a size class.

d_call j_call v_call cdr3_length clone_size cdr3_nt cdr3_aa
TRBD2 TRBJ2-3 TRBV29-1 13 NA TGCAGCATAGCGGGACCAAACACAGATACGCAGTATTTT CSIAGPNTDTQYF
NA TRBJ2-7 TRBV5-5 15 NA TGTGCCAGCAGCTTGGTTGGGACGGTGGGGGACGAGCAGTACTTC CASSLVGTVGDEQYF
NA TRBJ2-1 TRBV11-3 17 once TGTGCCAGCAGCCATATTCCGCTTCGCGGGGCCTACAATGAGCAGTTCTTC CASSHIPLRGAYNEQFF
TRBD1 TRBJ1-2 TRBV11-1 13 once TGTGCCAGCAGCGGGCAGGGGGCGCGTGGCTACACCTTC CASSGQGARGYTF
NA TRBJ1-2 TRBV28 14 NA TGTGCCAGCAGTTTAGGGACGGGGACCTATGGCTACACCTTC CASSLGTGTYGYTF
TRBD1 TRBJ2-3 TRBV5-4 15 NA TGTGCCAGCAGCCGACAGGGGTCGGGCACAGATACGCAGTATTTT CASSRQGSGTDTQYF
TRBD1 TRBJ2-3 TRBV29-1 14 NA TGCAGCGTTGAAGAGGACAGGGGAACAGATACGCAGTATTTT CSVEEDRGTDTQYF
NA TRBJ1-1 TRBV7-6 13 NA TGTGCCAGCAGCCGCTTCTACGGGGTTGAAGCTTTCTTT CASSRFYGVEAFF
TRBD2 TRBJ2-1 TRBV6-1 14 NA TGTGCCAGCGCCCCGACTAGCGCCCCTGTCCGGCAGTTCTTC CASAPTSAPVRQFF
TRBD1 TRBJ1-4 TRBV5-1 15 NA TGCGCCAGCAGCGGAAGGGACAGCCTTAATGAAAAACTGTTTTTT CASSGRDSLNEKLFF
TRBD1 TRBJ2-1 TRBV5-1 14 NA TGCGCCAGCAGACGGACAGGGACCTACAATGAGCAGTTCTTC CASRRTGTYNEQFF
NA TRBJ2-6 TRBV7-9 19 NA TGTGCCAGCAGCCAAGGAGGCGCGGCCCCACACTCTGGGGCCAACGTCCTGACTTTC CASSQGGAAPHSGANVLTF
NA TRBJ2-5 TRBV7-9 15 NA TGTGCCAGCAGCTTTACAGGGTCGGGACAAGAGACCCAGTACTTC CASSFTGSGQETQYF
NA TRBJ2-3 TRBV4-2 17 NA TGTGCCAGCAGCCAAGAACCGGGGGCGCGTGTCACAGATACGCAGTATTTT CASSQEPGARVTDTQYF
TRBD2 TRBJ2-5 TRBV5-4 16 NA TGTGCCAGCAGCCCAGAGGGCGGGGGGATTGAAGAGACCCAGTACTTC CASSPEGGGIEETQYF
NA TRBJ1-6 TRBV6-1 12 NA TGTGCCAGCAGCTTAGCGGGTTCACCCCTCCACTTT CASSLAGSPLHF
NA TRBJ2-7 TRBV5-1 14 NA TGCGCCAGCAGCTCCGCAGGAACCTCCTACGAGCAGTACTTC CASSSAGTSYEQYF
NA TRBJ1-4 TRBV25-1 13 NA TGTGCCAGCAGAAAGGCGGACGTGGAAAAACTGTTTTTT CASRKADVEKLFF
TRBD1 TRBJ1-2 TRBV6-6 12 NA TGTGCCAGCACCGGACAGGCCTATGGCTACACCTTC CASTGQAYGYTF
NA TRBJ1-1 TRBV7-8 15 NA TGTGCCAGCAGCTTCTCACCAACTGGGAGGACTGAAGCTTTCTTT CASSFSPTGRTEAFF
NA TRBJ1-1 TRBV7-3 14 NA TGTGCCAGCAGTAAAGGTGAGGAGAACACTGAAGCTTTCTTT CASSKGEENTEAFF
NA TRBJ1-2 TRBV28 13 NA TGTGCCAGCAGTGCCCCCCCAGGGGATGGCTACACCTTC CASSAPPGDGYTF
NA TRBJ1-2 TRBV2 12 NA TGTGCCAGCAGAAGGACGGGCTATGGCTACACCTTC CASRRTGYGYTF
NA TRBJ1-4 TRBV7-2 15 NA TGTGCCAGCAGCTTAGTTCCAGCTGAAGGAGAAAAACTGTTTTTT CASSLVPAEGEKLFF
NA TRBJ1-2 TRBV4-1 14 once TGCGCCAGCAGCCAAGCGACGGCAATGGGAGGCTACACCTTC CASSQATAMGGYTF
NA TRBJ2-7 TRBV7-2 14 few TGTGCCAGCAGCTTAGCAGACAGTACCTACGAGCAGTACTTC CASSLADSTYEQYF